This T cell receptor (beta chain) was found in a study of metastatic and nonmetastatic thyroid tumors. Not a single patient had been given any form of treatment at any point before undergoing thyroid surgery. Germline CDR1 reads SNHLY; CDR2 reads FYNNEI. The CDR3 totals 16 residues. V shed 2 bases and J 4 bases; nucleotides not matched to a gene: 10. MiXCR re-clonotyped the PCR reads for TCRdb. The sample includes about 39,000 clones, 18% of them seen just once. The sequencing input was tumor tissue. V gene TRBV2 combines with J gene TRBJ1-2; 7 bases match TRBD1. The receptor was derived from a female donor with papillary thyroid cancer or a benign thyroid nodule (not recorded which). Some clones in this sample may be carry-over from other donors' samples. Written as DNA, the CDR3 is TGTGCCAGCAGTGAAATAATGGCAGGGGGGATCTATGGCTACACCTTC. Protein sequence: CASSEIMAGGIYGYTF. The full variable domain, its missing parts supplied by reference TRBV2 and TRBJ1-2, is EPEVTQTPSHQVTQMGQEVILRCVPISNHLYFYWYRQILGQKVEFLVSFYNNEISEKSEIFDDQFSVERPDGSNFTLKIRSTKLEDSAMYFCASSEIMAGGIYGYTFGSGTRLTVV.